This record covers a single TCR beta chain. The repertoire was sequenced with immunoSEQ multiplex PCR; TCRdb's copy has only in-frame clones and lacks some. Of tens of thousands of clones in the sample, approximately 80% are singletons; the top ten hold about a sixth. This sample stems from a study of T cells in localized non-small cell lung cancer. Trimming removed 6 bases from V and 4 bases from J, with 15 bases in between. CDR1 and CDR2 from the germline V gene are SNHLY and FYNNEI. The CDR3 runs 14 residues. The TCR originated in a man aged 40-75 years with stage I squamous cell lung carcinoma. Sequenced material: peripheral blood, taken before any cancer treatment. V is TRBV2 and J is TRBJ2-5; D possibly corresponds to TRBD2 (6 bases). The CDR3: CASRGGVGLETQYF. The DNA for the CDR3 is TGTGCCAGCAGGGGGGGAGTCGGCTTAGAGACCCAGTACTTC.